These T cell receptor beta chains were read from a single sample in a study of PD-1 blockade in classical Hodgkin lymphoma. The protocol was immunoSEQ multiplex PCR, while the TCRdb copy is restricted to in-frame clones and leaves out a portion. The table has roughly 45,000 clones, around three quarters seen once. Material: peripheral blood mononuclear cells (PBMCs), obtained before the second cycle of nivolumab. These TCRs come from a human donor with classical Hodgkin lymphoma. CDR3s include the opening cysteine and the closing phenylalanine or tryptophan. D genes are given only for firm matches. Rows may omit the clone size; those that give it use once, few, many or a size class.

V: TRBV29-1; J: TRBJ1-2; size: NA; D: NA; CDR3: CSVWDQTPLNYGYTF; DNA: TGCAGCGTTTGGGACCAGACCCCTTTAAACTATGGCTACACCTTC
V: TRBV15; J: TRBJ1-1; size: NA; D: NA; CDR3: CATSRDKGRGPEAFF; DNA: TGTGCCACCAGCAGAGATAAGGGCAGGGGCCCTGAAGCTTTCTTT
V: TRBV9; J: TRBJ2-1; size: NA; D: TRBD2; CDR3: CASSVRRLASGTNEQFF; DNA: TGTGCCAGCAGCGTACGCAGACTGGCTAGCGGGACCAATGAGCAGTTCTTC
V: TRBV28; J: TRBJ2-5; size: NA; D: NA; CDR3: CASSLESQETQYF; DNA: TGTGCCAGCAGCCTTGAGAGCCAAGAGACCCAGTACTTC
V: TRBV4-3; J: TRBJ1-2; size: NA; D: NA; CDR3: CASSQDRQDYGYTF; DNA: TGCGCCAGCAGCCAAGATAGACAGGACTATGGCTACACCTTC
V: TRBV7-9; J: TRBJ1-1; size: few; D: NA; CDR3: CASSLGETEAFF; DNA: TGTGCCAGCAGCTTAGGGGAGACTGAAGCTTTCTTT
V: TRBV30; J: TRBJ1-1; size: NA; D: NA; CDR3: CAWSLPSFPAFF; DNA: TGTGCCTGGAGTCTGCCTTCCTTCCCAGCTTTCTTT
V: TRBV7-6; J: TRBJ2-1; size: NA; D: TRBD2; CDR3: CASSLAPSSGVAGGSEQFF; DNA: TGTGCCAGCAGCTTAGCCCCTTCTTCGGGAGTAGCGGGGGGGTCGGAGCAGTTCTTC
V: TRBV19; J: TRBJ2-1; size: NA; D: TRBD1; CDR3: CASSTGQGGAQFF; DNA: TGTGCCAGTAGTACCGGACAGGGGGGGGCACAGTTCTTC
V: TRBV7-6; J: TRBJ2-7; size: NA; D: NA; CDR3: CASSLGPGTYEQYF; DNA: TGTGCCAGCAGCTTAGGACCCGGAACCTACGAGCAGTACTTC
V: TRBV19; J: TRBJ2-7; size: NA; D: NA; CDR3: CASKTAVGQGYEQYF; DNA: TGTGCCAGCAAGACTGCCGTGGGCCAGGGGTACGAGCAGTACTTC
V: TRBV4-2; J: TRBJ1-3; size: NA; D: NA; CDR3: CASSQDRKLSGNTIYF; DNA: TGTGCCAGCAGCCAAGACCGTAAGCTCTCTGGAAACACCATATATTTT
V: TRBV9; J: TRBJ2-7; size: NA; D: TRBD2; CDR3: CASSVGLAGAEQYF; DNA: TGTGCCAGCAGCGTAGGGCTAGCGGGGGCCGAGCAGTACTTC
V: TRBV2; J: TRBJ2-2; size: NA; D: NA; CDR3: CASRLRMGTSRELFF; DNA: TGTGCCAGCAGATTGCGTATGGGGACCTCCCGGGAGCTGTTTTTT
V: TRBV7-8; J: TRBJ2-7; size: few; D: TRBD1; CDR3: CASSPLGTGGAWGGIAYEQYF; DNA: TGTGCCAGCAGCCCGCTGGGGACAGGGGGAGCTTGGGGCGGGATCGCCTACGAGCAGTACTTC
V: TRBV9; J: TRBJ1-3; size: NA; D: TRBD1; CDR3: CASSPTGTGRGNTIYF; DNA: TGTGCCAGCAGCCCGACCGGGACAGGGAGGGGAAACACCATATATTTT
V: TRBV4-3; J: TRBJ1-5; size: NA; D: NA; CDR3: CASSQEWTDNQPQHF; DNA: TGCGCCAGCAGCCAAGAGTGGACAGATAATCAGCCCCAGCATTTT
V: TRBV27; J: TRBJ1-5; size: NA; D: TRBD1; CDR3: CASSLGQGNQPQHF; DNA: TGTGCCAGCAGTCTCGGACAGGGCAATCAGCCCCAGCATTTT
V: TRBV6-6; J: TRBJ1-1; size: NA; D: TRBD1; CDR3: CASSYLAGGLTEAFF; DNA: TGTGCCAGCAGTTACTTGGCAGGGGGGTTGACTGAAGCTTTCTTT
V: TRBV9; J: TRBJ2-1; size: NA; D: NA; CDR3: CATLRRGRLFF; DNA: TGCGCTACACTTAGAAGGGGCAGACTGTTCTTC
V: TRBV6-1; J: TRBJ2-3; size: NA; D: NA; CDR3: CASSEEVDRGGHTDTQYF; DNA: TGTGCCAGCAGTGAGGAAGTTGATAGGGGGGGCCACACAGATACGCAGTATTTT
V: TRBV7-2; J: TRBJ2-3; size: few; D: TRBD2; CDR3: CASSRGLAGTDTQYF; DNA: TGTGCCAGCAGCCGGGGACTAGCGGGCACAGATACGCAGTATTTT
V: TRBV30; J: TRBJ1-5; size: NA; D: TRBD1; CDR3: CAWSGTGNQPQHF; DNA: TGTGCCTGGTCCGGGACAGGGAATCAGCCCCAGCATTTT
V: TRBV27; J: TRBJ2-7; size: NA; D: NA; CDR3: CASGLGGFHYEQYF; DNA: TGTGCCAGCGGTCTCGGGGGATTCCACTACGAGCAGTACTTC
V: TRBV27; J: TRBJ2-2; size: NA; D: NA; CDR3: CASSYPNTGELFF; DNA: TGTGCCAGCAGTTACCCGAACACCGGGGAGCTGTTTTTT
V: TRBV30; J: TRBJ1-5; size: NA; D: NA; CDR3: CAWGGGTQPQHF; DNA: TGTGCCTGGGGGGGTGGGACGCAGCCCCAGCATTTT
V: TRBV29-1; J: TRBJ2-7; size: few; D: NA; CDR3: CSVGRELSEQYF; DNA: TGCAGCGTTGGTCGGGAGCTGAGCGAGCAGTACTTC
V: TRBV12-2; J: TRBJ1-2; size: NA; D: NA; CDR3: CASRRQGDNYGYTF; DNA: TGTGCAAGTCGGAGACAGGGGGATAACTATGGCTACACCTTC
V: TRBV30; J: TRBJ2-7; size: medium-sized; D: NA; CDR3: CAWSQGGSYEQYF; DNA: TGTGCCTGGAGTCAAGGAGGCTCCTACGAGCAGTACTTC
V: TRBV7-3; J: TRBJ2-1; size: NA; D: TRBD1; CDR3: CASSLNTGTGAEQFF; DNA: TGTGCCAGCAGCTTAAATACCGGGACAGGGGCCGAGCAGTTCTTC
V: TRBV10-2; J: TRBJ1-5; size: NA; D: NA; CDR3: CASSLSNQPQHF; DNA: TGCGCCAGCAGCTTAAGCAATCAGCCCCAGCATTTT
V: TRBV6-6; J: TRBJ1-4; size: NA; D: NA; CDR3: CASGSAQESGEKLFF; DNA: TGTGCCAGCGGGTCCGCGCAGGAGTCGGGTGAAAAACTGTTTTTT
V: TRBV2; J: TRBJ1-2; size: NA; D: TRBD1; CDR3: CASSGNRGHYGYTF; DNA: TGTGCCAGCAGTGGTAACAGGGGTCACTATGGCTACACCTTC
V: TRBV28; J: TRBJ2-7; size: few; D: TRBD1; CDR3: CASRTGKSSYEQYF; DNA: TGTGCCAGCCGGACAGGGAAGAGCTCCTACGAGCAGTACTTC
V: TRBV11-1; J: TRBJ2-1; size: NA; D: NA; CDR3: CASSLAGVSNEQFF; DNA: TGTGCCAGCAGCTTAGCGGGGGTCTCCAATGAGCAGTTCTTC
V: TRBV11-2; J: TRBJ2-2; size: NA; D: TRBD2; CDR3: CASSLSGRRAGELFF; DNA: TGTGCCAGCAGCTTAAGCGGGAGAAGGGCCGGGGAGCTGTTTTTT
V: TRBV7-3; J: TRBJ1-2; size: NA; D: NA; CDR3: CASSSHGGLEGYTF; DNA: TGTGCCAGCAGCTCCCACGGGGGTCTCGAGGGCTACACCTTC
V: TRBV5-1; J: TRBJ1-1; size: NA; D: NA; CDR3: CASSLAGGLGATEAFF; DNA: TGCGCCAGCAGCTTGGCCGGGGGGCTGGGGGCCACTGAAGCTTTCTTT
V: TRBV18; J: TRBJ1-1; size: few; D: TRBD1; CDR3: CASSPRDSLNTEAFF; DNA: TGTGCCAGCTCACCACGGGACAGCCTGAACACTGAAGCTTTCTTT
V: TRBV6-6; J: TRBJ1-2; size: NA; D: NA; CDR3: CASSYQKRDYGYTF; DNA: TGTGCCAGCAGTTACCAGAAAAGGGACTATGGCTACACCTTC
V: TRBV14; J: TRBJ1-3; size: NA; D: TRBD1; CDR3: CASSQGRGLSSGNTIYF; DNA: TGTGCCAGCAGCCAAGGCAGGGGGCTTAGCTCTGGAAACACCATATATTTT
V: TRBV28; J: TRBJ2-3; size: NA; D: NA; CDR3: CASSPQVGGTDTQYF; DNA: TGTGCCAGCAGCCCTCAGGTGGGAGGTACAGATACGCAGTATTTT
V: TRBV19; J: TRBJ2-7; size: NA; D: NA; CDR3: CASSPGITYEQYF; DNA: TGTGCCAGTAGTCCTGGGATAACCTACGAGCAGTACTTC
V: TRBV29-1; J: TRBJ2-5; size: NA; D: TRBD2; CDR3: CSAEALAGGETQYF; DNA: TGCAGCGCCGAAGCGCTAGCGGGAGGAGAGACCCAGTACTTC
V: TRBV6-5; J: TRBJ1-2; size: NA; D: NA; CDR3: CASSYGVQDNYGYTF; DNA: TGTGCCAGCAGTTACGGGGTACAGGATAACTATGGCTACACCTTC
V: TRBV4-2; J: TRBJ2-7; size: NA; D: NA; CDR3: CASRDQGSYEQYF; DNA: TGTGCCAGCAGGGACCAGGGATCCTACGAGCAGTACTTC
V: TRBV10-3; J: TRBJ2-7; size: NA; D: NA; CDR3: CAIKMGDDGFYEQYF; DNA: TGTGCCATCAAAATGGGGGACGACGGTTTCTACGAGCAGTACTTC
V: TRBV28; J: TRBJ2-5; size: NA; D: TRBD1; CDR3: CASSPLDGTGSEETQYF; DNA: TGTGCCAGCAGTCCACTCGACGGGACAGGGTCGGAAGAGACCCAGTACTTC
V: TRBV27; J: TRBJ2-1; size: few; D: NA; CDR3: CASSILASLDAASYNEQFF; DNA: TGTGCCAGCAGTATACTCGCCAGTTTGGACGCCGCCTCTTACAATGAGCAGTTCTTC
V: TRBV4-2; J: TRBJ1-2; size: NA; D: NA; CDR3: CASSQDSAIRLSYTF; DNA: TGTGCCAGCAGCCAAGATTCGGCCATTCGGTTGAGCTACACCTTC
V: TRBV6-5; J: TRBJ1-1; size: NA; D: NA; CDR3: CASSSGTEAFF; DNA: TGTGCCAGCAGTTCCGGGACAGAAGCTTTCTTT
V: TRBV27; J: TRBJ2-7; size: NA; D: NA; CDR3: CASRVYPYEQYF; DNA: TGTGCCAGCAGGGTCTACCCCTACGAGCAGTACTTC
V: TRBV19; J: TRBJ1-2; size: many; D: NA; CDR3: CASSIRVDGGYTF; DNA: TGTGCCAGTAGTATCAGGGTCGATGGTGGCTACACCTTC
V: TRBV5-6; J: TRBJ2-2; size: NA; D: NA; CDR3: CASSLAGTTGELFF; DNA: TGTGCCAGCAGCTTGGCCGGGACAACCGGGGAGCTGTTTTTT